These 17 T cell receptor beta chains came from one sample sequenced in a study of blood T cell repertoires in COVID-19. Profiled with immunoSEQ multiplex PCR; TCRdb holds only in-frame clones, not every one. Of some 130,000 clones listed, roughly 80% are singletons. The specimen sequenced was peripheral blood. The receptors stem from a man between 65 and 79 years old with acute or convalescent COVID-19.

This clone was seen a handful of times. This chain connects TRBV6-5 to TRBJ1-2; TRBD1 matches 9 bases. Germline CDR1 and CDR2: MNHEY and SVGAGI. This CDR3 has 14 amino acids. The V gene end was trimmed by 7 bases and the J gene end by 7 bases; junction bases not matched to a gene: 10. The CDR3 DNA reads as TGTGCCAGCATTAGGGACAGGGCTGATCGTGGCTACACCTTC. Amino acid sequence: CASIRDRADRGYTF.

This clone was recorded a few times. The V gene is TRBV5-1, the J gene TRBJ2-2, with TRBD1 identical over 9 bases. V dropped 6 bases and J dropped 4; count of bases not matched to a gene: 4. CDR3 size: 14 residues. Germline CDR1 and CDR2: SGHRS and YFSETQ. The CDR3 loop is CASNPTGGTGELFF. For the CDR3, the DNA is TGCGCCAGCAATCCGACAGGGGGCACCGGGGAGCTGTTTTTT.

The V gene is TRBV7-9, the J gene TRBJ1-2; possible D gene TRBD1, 5 bases. The CDR3 totals 14 residues. Germline loops: CDR1 SEHNR, CDR2 FQNEAQ (reference sequence). V was shortened by 5 bases and J by 4 bases, with 14 bases between the two germline ends. CDR3 loop: CASSPGTPGYGYTF. Here the CDR3 DNA reads TGTGCCAGCAGCCCCGGGACTCCAGGCTATGGCTACACCTTC. The full variable domain, its missing parts supplied by reference TRBV7-9 and TRBJ1-2, is DTGVSQNPRHKITKRGQNVTFRCDPISEHNRLYWYRQTLGQGPEFLTYFQNEAQLEKSRLLSDRFSAERPKGSFSTLEIQRTEQGDSAMYLCASSPGTPGYGYTFGSGTRLTVV.

The CDR3, as DNA: TGTGCCAGCAGCCAGAGCTTATCGGGAGCCGGGGAGCTGTTTTTT. Its translation: CASSQSLSGAGELFF. The rearrangement links TRBV14 to TRBJ2-2; a weak D match, TRBD2 (6 bases). V was clipped by 3 bases and J by 6 bases, with 14 bases between them. Germline V gene sequence: CDR1 SGHDN, CDR2 FVKESK. This CDR3 region has 15 residues.

This sequence joins TRBV5-1 and TRBJ2-1; 9 bases fit TRBD2. V lost 0 bases, J lost 9 bases, and 4 bases stayed unmatched. Germline V gene data show CDR1 as SGHRS and CDR2 as YFSETQ. This CDR3 has 14 amino acids. The CDR3 DNA sequence: TGCGCCAGCAGCTTGGAGTTAGCGGGGGTTGAGCAGTTCTTC. Amino acids: CASSLELAGVEQFF.

The chain combines TRBV3-1 (or the pseudogene TRBV3-2) with TRBJ1-2, with D perhaps matching TRBD1 (6 bases). The CDR3 length is 11 residues. Between the trimmed V and J ends, which lost 10 bases and 6 bases, there was a span of 12 bases. Germline V gene sequence: CDR1 LGHDT, CDR2 YNNKEL (reference sequence). The chain's CDR3 is CATGGAHGYTF. The CDR3 DNA reads as TGTGCCACCGGGGGGGCCCATGGCTACACCTTC.

The chain uses TRBV5-4 and TRBJ1-2, with 8 bases matching TRBD1. The CDR3 consists of 15 residues. V lost 2 bases, J lost 2 bases, and 5 bases stayed unmatched. CDR1 is SGHNT, CDR2 YYREEE, per germline (reference sequence). In nucleotides, the CDR3 is TGTGCCAGCAGCTTCCGGCAGGGGGCGAACTATGGCTACACCTTC. This gives the protein CASSFRQGANYGYTF.

The chain joins TRBV2 to TRBJ1-2; 11 bases align to TRBD1. With V trimmed by 0 bases and J by 7 bases, 7 bases remained unmatched. CDR3 length: 16 amino acids. Germline V lookup: CDR1 SNHLY, CDR2 FYNNEI. DNA for the CDR3: TGTGCCAGCAGTGAAGCGCTCGGGACAGGGGGGATTGGCTACACCTTC. Its protein is CASSEALGTGGIGYTF.

CDR3 nucleotides: TGTGCCAGCAGTGAAGTCTGGGACAGTCAACAGCCCCAGCATTTT. This gives the protein CASSEVWDSQQPQHF. The chain joins TRBV6-1 to TRBJ1-5; 7 bases line up with TRBD1. The germline CDR1 and CDR2 sequences are MNHNS and SASEGT. The junction had 7 bases not matched to a gene; V was cut back by 1 base and J by 7 bases. There are 15 residues in the CDR3.

The V gene is TRBV3-1 (or the pseudogene TRBV3-2), the J gene TRBJ2-2, with a possible D match to TRBD2 (6 bases). The CDR3 contains 13 residues. Trimming took off 4 bases at V and 8 bases at J, with 11 bases between the two ends. The germline gives CDR1 LGHDT, CDR2 YNNKEL (reference sequence). CDR3 DNA: TGTGCCAGCAGCCTCGGAGGGGCGGGGGAGCTGTTTTTT. This encodes CASSLGGAGELFF.

The CDR3 DNA follows: TGTGCCAGCAAACCGGGACAGGTTCGAAAGGGCTACACCTTC. It encodes CASKPGQVRKGYTF. The chain is built from TRBV27 and TRBJ1-2; 8 bases map to TRBD1. Germline-derived CDR1 and CDR2 are MNHEY and SMNVEV (reference sequence). The CDR3 totals 14 residues. With 7 bases clipped from V and 8 bases from J, the junction kept 12 bases outside the gene matches.

The rearrangement joins TRBV28 to TRBJ1-6, with D maybe TRBD1 (6 bases). This CDR3 contains 16 residues. The V end was cut by 1 base, the J end by 6 bases, with 13 bases between. Germline assignment: CDR1 MDHEN and CDR2 SYDVKM. CDR3 in amino acids: CASSLFLGQSNSPLHF. The CDR3 bases are TGTGCCAGCAGTTTATTTCTCGGACAGAGTAATTCACCCCTCCACTTT.

Only a few counts were recorded for this clone. The rearrangement uses TRBV5-8 and TRBJ2-3, with 14 bases lining up with TRBD2. Germline V gene data show CDR1 as SGHTS and CDR2 as YDEGEE. J gave up 2 bases and V 4 bases, and 6 bases lay outside the gene matches. This CDR3 has 17 amino acids. CDR3 sequence reads: CASSQGTSGGLTDTQYF. The DNA for the CDR3 is TGTGCCAGCAGCCAGGGGACTAGCGGGGGCCTCACAGATACGCAGTATTTT.

This clone has a handful of counts. The gene calls are TRBV21-1 and TRBJ2-7; TRBD2 was called by the table and not checked on the DNA. TRBV21-1 is a documented pseudogene. The CDR3 loop spans 14 amino acids. CDR3 in amino acids: CASSLRTSGQEQYF. DNA of the CDR3: TGTGCCAGCAGCCTTCGGACTAGCGGACAAGAGCAGTACTTC.

The chain links TRBV2 to TRBJ2-5, with a tentative D call TRBD2 (5 bases). The CDR3 length is 11 residues. CDR1 is SNHLY and CDR2 is FYNNEI in the germline V gene. Trimming removed 10 bases at V and 5 bases at J, with 11 bases between. The CDR3 region is CANRRVETQYF. The CDR3 DNA reads as TGTGCCAACCGGCGGGTTGAGACCCAGTACTTC. The entire variable domain, with the rest obtained from reference TRBV2 and TRBJ2-5, is as follows: EPEVTQTPSHQVTQMGQEVILRCVPISNHLYFYWYRQILGQKVEFLVSFYNNEISEKSEIFDDQFSVERPDGSNFTLKIRSTKLEDSAMYFCANRRVETQYFGPGTRLLVL.

The chain uses TRBV2 and TRBJ1-1; 11 nucleotides line up with TRBD1. V lost 7 bases, J lost 4 bases, and 8 bases stayed unmatched. CDR3 length: 15 amino acids. Germline V lookup: CDR1 SNHLY, CDR2 FYNNEI. CDR3 loop: CASTDRGLSSTEAFF. CDR3 coding DNA: TGTGCCAGCACGGACAGGGGGCTGTCGAGCACTGAAGCTTTCTTT.

This clone came up a few times. The chain carries TRBV7-2 and TRBJ2-5; TRBD1 might be the D (5 bases). Germline CDR1 is SGHTA and CDR2 is FQGNSA. The CDR3 is made up of 15 amino acids. Trimming took off 4 bases at V and 1 base at J, with 13 bases between the two ends. This CDR3 is CASSSPGIGQETQYF. The CDR3 DNA reads as TGTGCCAGCAGCTCGCCAGGGATAGGCCAAGAGACCCAGTACTTC.